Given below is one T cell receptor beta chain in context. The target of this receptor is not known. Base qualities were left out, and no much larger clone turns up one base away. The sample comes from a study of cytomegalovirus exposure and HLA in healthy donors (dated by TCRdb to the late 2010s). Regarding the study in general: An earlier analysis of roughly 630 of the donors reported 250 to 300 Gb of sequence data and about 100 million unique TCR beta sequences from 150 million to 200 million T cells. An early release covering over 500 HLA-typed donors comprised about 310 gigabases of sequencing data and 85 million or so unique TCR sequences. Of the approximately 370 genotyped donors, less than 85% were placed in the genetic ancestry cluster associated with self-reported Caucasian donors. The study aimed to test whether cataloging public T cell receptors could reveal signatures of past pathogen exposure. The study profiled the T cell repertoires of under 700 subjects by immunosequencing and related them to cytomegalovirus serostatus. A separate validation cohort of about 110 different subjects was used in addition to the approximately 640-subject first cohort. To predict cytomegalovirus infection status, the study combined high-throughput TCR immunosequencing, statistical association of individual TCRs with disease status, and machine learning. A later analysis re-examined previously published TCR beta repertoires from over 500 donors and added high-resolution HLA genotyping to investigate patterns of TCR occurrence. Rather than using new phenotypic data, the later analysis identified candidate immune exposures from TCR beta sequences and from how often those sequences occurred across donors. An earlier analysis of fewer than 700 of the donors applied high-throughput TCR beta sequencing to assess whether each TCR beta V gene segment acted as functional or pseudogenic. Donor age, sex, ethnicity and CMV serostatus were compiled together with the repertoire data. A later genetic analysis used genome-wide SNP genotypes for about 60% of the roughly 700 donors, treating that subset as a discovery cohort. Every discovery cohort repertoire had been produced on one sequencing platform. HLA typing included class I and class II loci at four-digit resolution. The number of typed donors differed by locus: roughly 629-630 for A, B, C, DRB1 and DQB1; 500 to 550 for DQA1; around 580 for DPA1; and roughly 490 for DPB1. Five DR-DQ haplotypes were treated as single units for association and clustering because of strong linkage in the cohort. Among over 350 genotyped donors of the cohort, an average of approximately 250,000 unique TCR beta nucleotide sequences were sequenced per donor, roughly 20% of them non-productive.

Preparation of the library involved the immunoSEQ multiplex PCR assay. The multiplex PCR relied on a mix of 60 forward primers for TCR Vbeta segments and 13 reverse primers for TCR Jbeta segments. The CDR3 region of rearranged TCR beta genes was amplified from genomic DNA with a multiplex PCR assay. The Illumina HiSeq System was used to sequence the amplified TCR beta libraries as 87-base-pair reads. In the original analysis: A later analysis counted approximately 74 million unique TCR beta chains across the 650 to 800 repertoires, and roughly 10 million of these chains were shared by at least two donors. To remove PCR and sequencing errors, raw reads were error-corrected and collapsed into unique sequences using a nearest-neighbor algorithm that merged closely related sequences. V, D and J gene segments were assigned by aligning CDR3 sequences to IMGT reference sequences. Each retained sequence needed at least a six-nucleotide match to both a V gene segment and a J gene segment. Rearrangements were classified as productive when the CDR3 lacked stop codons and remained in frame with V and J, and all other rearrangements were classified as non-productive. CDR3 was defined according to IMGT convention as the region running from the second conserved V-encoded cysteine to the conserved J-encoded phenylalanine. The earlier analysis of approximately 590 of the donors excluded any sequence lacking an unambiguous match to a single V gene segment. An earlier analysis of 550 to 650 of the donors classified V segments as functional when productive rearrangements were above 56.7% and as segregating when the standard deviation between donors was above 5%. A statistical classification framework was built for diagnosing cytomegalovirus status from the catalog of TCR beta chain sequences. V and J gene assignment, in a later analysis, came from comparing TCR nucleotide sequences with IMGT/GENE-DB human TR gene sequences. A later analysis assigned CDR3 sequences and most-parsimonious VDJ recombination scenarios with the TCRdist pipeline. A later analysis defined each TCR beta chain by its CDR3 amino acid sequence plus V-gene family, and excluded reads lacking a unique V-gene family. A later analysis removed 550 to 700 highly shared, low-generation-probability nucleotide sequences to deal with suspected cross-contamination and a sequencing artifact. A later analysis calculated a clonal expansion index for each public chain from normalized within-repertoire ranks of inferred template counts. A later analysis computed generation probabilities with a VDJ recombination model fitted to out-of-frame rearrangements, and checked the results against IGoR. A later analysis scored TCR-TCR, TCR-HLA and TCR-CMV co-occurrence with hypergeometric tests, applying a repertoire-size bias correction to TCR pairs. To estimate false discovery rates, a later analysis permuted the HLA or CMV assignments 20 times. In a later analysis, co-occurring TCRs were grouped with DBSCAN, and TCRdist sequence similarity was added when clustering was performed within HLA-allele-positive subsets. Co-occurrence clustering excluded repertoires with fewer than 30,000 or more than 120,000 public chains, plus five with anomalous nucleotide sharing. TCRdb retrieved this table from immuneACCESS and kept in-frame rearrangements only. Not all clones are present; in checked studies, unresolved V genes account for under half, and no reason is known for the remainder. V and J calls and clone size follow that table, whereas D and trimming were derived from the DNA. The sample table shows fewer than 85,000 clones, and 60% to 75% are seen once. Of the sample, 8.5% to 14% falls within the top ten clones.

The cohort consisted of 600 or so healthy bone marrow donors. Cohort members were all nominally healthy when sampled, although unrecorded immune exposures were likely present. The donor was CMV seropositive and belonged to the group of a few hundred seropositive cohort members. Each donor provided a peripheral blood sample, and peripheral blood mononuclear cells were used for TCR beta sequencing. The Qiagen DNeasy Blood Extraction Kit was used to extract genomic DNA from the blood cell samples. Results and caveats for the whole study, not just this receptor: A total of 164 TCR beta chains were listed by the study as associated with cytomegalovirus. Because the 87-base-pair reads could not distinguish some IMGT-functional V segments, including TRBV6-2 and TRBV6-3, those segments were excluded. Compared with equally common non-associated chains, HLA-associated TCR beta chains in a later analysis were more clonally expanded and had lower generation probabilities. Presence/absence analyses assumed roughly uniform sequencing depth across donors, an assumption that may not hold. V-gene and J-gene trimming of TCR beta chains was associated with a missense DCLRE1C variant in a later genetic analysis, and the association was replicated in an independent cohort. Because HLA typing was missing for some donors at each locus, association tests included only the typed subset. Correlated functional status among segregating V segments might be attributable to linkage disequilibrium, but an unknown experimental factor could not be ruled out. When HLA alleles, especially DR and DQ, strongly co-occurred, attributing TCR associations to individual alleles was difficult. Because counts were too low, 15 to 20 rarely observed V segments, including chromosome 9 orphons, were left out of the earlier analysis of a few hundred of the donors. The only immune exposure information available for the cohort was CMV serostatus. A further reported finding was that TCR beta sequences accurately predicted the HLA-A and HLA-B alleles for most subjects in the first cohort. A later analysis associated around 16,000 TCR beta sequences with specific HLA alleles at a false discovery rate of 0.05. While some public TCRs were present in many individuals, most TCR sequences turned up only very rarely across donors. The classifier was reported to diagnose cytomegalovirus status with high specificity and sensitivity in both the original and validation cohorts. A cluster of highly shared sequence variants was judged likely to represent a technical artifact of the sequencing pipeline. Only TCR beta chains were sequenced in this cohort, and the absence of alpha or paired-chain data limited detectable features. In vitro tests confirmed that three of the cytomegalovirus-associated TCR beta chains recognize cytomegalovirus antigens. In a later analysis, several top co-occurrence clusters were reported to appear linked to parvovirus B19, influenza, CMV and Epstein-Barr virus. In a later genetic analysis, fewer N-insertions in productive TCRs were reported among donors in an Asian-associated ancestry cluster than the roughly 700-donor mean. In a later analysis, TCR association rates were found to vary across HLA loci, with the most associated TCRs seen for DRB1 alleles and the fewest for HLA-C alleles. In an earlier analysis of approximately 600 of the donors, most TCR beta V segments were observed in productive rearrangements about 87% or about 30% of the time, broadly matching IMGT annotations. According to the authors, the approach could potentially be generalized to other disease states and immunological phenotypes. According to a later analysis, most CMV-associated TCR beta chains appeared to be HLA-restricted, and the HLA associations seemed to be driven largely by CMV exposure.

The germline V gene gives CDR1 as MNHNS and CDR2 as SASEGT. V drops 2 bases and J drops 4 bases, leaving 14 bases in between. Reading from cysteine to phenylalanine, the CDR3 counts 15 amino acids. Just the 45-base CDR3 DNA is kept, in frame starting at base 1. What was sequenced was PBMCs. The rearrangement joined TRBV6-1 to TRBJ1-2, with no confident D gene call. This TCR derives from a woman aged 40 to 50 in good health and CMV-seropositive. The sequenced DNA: TGTGCCAGCAGTGAAAACGGTCGGGTACCCTATGGCTACACCTTC. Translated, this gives CASSENGRVPYGYTF.